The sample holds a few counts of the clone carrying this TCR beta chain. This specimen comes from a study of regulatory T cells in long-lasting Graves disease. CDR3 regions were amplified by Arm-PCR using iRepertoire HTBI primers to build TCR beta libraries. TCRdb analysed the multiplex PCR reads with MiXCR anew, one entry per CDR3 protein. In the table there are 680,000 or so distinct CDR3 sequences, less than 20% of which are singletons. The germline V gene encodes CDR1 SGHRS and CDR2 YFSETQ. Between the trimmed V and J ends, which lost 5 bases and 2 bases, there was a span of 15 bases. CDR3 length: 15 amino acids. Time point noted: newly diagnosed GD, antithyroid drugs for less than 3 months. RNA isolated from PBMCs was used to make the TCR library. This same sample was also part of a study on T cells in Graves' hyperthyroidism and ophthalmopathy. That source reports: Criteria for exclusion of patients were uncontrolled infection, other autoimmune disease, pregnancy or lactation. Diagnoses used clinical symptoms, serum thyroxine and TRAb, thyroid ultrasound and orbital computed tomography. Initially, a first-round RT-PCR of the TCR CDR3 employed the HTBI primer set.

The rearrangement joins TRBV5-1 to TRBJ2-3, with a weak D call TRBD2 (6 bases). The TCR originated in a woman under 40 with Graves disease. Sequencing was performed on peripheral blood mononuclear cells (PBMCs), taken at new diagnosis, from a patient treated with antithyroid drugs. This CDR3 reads CASRPSVGNTDTQYF. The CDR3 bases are TGCGCCAGCAGACCTAGCGTAGGCAACACAGATACGCAGTATTTT.